This paragraph reports one TCR beta chain. The antigen is undetermined. This PCR relied on a set of 60 Vbeta primers and 13 Jbeta primers. Measured with immunoSEQ multiplex PCR; TCRdb has only the in-frame clones, and not every one. This table holds some 54,000 clones, approximately 70% found once. Germline V gene sequence: CDR1 SGHTA, CDR2 FQGNSA. The CDR3 extends over 11 amino acids. V was pared by 8 bases and J by 12 bases, with 7 bases of the junction left unmatched. This record comes from a study of cytomegalovirus exposure and HLA in healthy donors. Study-level background: Early released data comprised 75 million to 100 million unique TCRs from HLA-typed donors.

Study findings and constraints: A later analysis reported that several of the most significant clusters appeared to be linked to common viral pathogens, among them Epstein-Barr virus.

The sequencing sample was made of PBMCs. The sequence derives from a man aged 18 to 29 in good health and CMV-seronegative. The chain uses TRBV7-2 and TRBJ2-1; the match to TRBD2 covers 7 bases. CDR3 protein: CASEWGGWQFF. CDR3 bases: TGTGCCAGCGAATGGGGGGGATGGCAGTTCTTC.